Here is one TCR beta chain with its context. Many counts were recorded for this clone. Its cognate antigen has yet to be identified. Because the receptor is murine, the gene names and germline sequences shown are mouse ones. The sequenced fragment ends 4 residues before the CDR3 boundary, so the rest is inferred from the germline J gene. The germline V gene supplies CDR1 NNHDY and CDR2 SYVADS. The CDR3 starts with the cysteine, ends with the phenylalanine, and has 13 residues. Of the CDR3's DNA, 27 bases were read; they are in frame from base 1. Trimming at the junction amounts to 1 base on V and 3 bases on J, and the germline ends lie 6 bases apart. Libraries came from the immunoSEQ multiplex PCR assay. For TCR sequencing, RNA was extracted from every sample and reverse transcribed into cDNA to serve as template. SuperScript III was used for first-strand cDNA synthesis, primed with a 2:1 mix of oligo-dT and random hexamers. A synthetic immune receptor repertoire was used to gauge amplification bias, and whatever bias remained was removed computationally. Sequencing of the libraries was done on Illumina HiSeq with 60 bp reads that cover the CDR3, reading from J toward V. From the authors' description of their analysis: After raw reads were preprocessed to remove errors, the CDR3 was defined following IMGT conventions as running from the conserved cysteine to phenylalanine. Clonality was computed by normalizing Shannon entropy by log2 of the number of productive unique TCRs and subtracting the result from 1. Whether scalp clones were CD4 or CD8 was inferred by matching scalp TCRbeta sequences against CD4 and CD8 repertoires sorted from blood. As stored in TCRdb, this immuneACCESS dataset retains in-frame rearrangements with V and J assigned. A fraction of the clones does not appear; measured against another copy, unresolved V genes explain less than half of the discrepancy, and the remainder lacks a known reason. D and trimming were read from the DNA, whereas the V and J calls and clone size are those reported in that table. This sample includes 20,000 or so clones, and none of them was observed just once. The ten largest clones take up approximately 33% of the sample.

These data originate in a study of CD8+ T cells in alopecia areata (dated by TCRdb to between 2018 and 2020). Describing the broader study: Female C3H/HeJ recipients, roughly 6-11 weeks old, were grafted with skin from C3H/HeJ donors with spontaneous alopecia (roughly 6-12 months old). High-throughput TCRbeta sequencing was used to examine T cell clonal expansion in alopecia areata in both the C3H/HeJ mouse model and human patients. On the human side, TCRbeta sequencing was run on scalp tissue and on sorted CD4+ and CD8+ peripheral blood T cells from healthy controls and from alopecia areata patients with either patchy or totalis/universalis disease. Clonality in the scalp was compared among normal scalp (n=4), patchy alopecia areata scalp (n=8), and alopecia totalis/universalis scalp (n=8). RNA was extracted with the PAXgene miRNA kit for fixed scalp, the miRNeasy kit for PBMCs, and the RNeasy kit for mouse skin. immunoSEQ multiplex PCR using 35 Vbeta forward primers and 13 Jbeta reverse primers was used to amplify TCRbeta CDR3 regions. General findings and caveats noted by the study authors: Compared with normal scalp, lesional scalp had higher clonality and more expanded CD8+ clones, particularly in alopecia totalis/universalis, a pattern that suggests antigenic drive. Unlike mouse skin, where gammadelta T cells dominate, normal human skin contains resident alphabeta T cells that get sequenced too, which complicates analysis of the scalp TCR repertoire. TCR sequences shared between patients were less clear than in mice, possibly partly because of HLA diversity in the patient population.

Pooled mouse cutaneous lymph node cells were stained for CD4, CD8alpha, NKG2D, NKG2ACE and other markers, then sorted on a BD Influx. The clonotype comes from a C3H/HeJ mouse with alopecia areata. Mice of this line possess the MHC haplotype H2-k. The chain is made from TRBV13-3 and TRBJ2-5; the D gene is possibly TRBD1, with 5 bases matching. Sequenced input: CD8+ T cells sorted from a lymph node. The sequenced CDR3 bases are TGTGCCAGCAGTGATCACAGGCAAGAC. Translation gives CASSDHRQD. The whole CDR3 sequence reads CASSDHRQDTQYF.